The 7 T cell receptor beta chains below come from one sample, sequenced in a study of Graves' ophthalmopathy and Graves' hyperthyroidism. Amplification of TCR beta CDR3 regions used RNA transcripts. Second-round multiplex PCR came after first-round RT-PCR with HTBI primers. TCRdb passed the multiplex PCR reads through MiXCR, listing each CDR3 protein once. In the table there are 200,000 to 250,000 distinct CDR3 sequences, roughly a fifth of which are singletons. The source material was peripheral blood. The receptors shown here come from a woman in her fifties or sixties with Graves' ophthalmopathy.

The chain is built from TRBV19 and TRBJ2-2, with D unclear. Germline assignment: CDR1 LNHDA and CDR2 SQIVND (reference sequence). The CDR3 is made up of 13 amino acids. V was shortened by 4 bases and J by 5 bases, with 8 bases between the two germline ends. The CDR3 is CASSTVRTGELFF. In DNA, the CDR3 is TGTGCCAGTAGTACTGTGAGGACCGGGGAGCTGTTTTTT. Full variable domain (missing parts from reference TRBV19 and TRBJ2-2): DGGITQSPKYLFRKEGQNVTLSCEQNLNHDAMYWYRQDPGQGLRLIYYSQIVNDFQKGDIAEGYSVSREKKESFPLTVTSAQKNPTAFYLCASSTVRTGELFFGEGSRLTVL.

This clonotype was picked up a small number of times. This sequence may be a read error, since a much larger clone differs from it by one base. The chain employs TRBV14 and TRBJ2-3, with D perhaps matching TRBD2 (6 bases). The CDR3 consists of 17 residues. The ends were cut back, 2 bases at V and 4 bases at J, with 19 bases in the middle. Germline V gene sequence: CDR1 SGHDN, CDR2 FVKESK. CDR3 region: CASSQLRRAGPSDTQYF. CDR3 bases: TGTGCCAGCAGCCAACTCCGGAGGGCGGGCCCCTCAGATACGCAGTATTTT.

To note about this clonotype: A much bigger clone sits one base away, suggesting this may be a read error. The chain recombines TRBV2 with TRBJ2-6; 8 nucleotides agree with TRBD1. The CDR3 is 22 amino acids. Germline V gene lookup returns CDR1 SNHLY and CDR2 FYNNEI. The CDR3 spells CASSALSPWTGQGSSGANVLSF. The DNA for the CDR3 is TGTGCCAGCAGTGCCCTCTCGCCTTGGACAGGGCAGGGTAGCTCTGGGGCCAACGTCCTGTCTTTC.

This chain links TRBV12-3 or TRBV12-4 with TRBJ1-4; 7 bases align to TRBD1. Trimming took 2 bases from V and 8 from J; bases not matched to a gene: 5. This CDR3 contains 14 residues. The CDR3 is CASSLRQGGEKLFF. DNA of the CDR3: TGTGCCAGCAGTTTAAGGCAGGGGGGAGAAAAACTGTTTTTT.

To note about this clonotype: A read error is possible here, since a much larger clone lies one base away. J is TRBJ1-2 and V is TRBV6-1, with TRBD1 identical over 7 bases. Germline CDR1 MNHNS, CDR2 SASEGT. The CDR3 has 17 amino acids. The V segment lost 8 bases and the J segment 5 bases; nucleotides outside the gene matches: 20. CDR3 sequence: CASVWPGTESRLYGYTF. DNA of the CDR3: TGTGCCAGCGTATGGCCAGGGACAGAAAGCCGGTTATATGGCTACACCTTC.

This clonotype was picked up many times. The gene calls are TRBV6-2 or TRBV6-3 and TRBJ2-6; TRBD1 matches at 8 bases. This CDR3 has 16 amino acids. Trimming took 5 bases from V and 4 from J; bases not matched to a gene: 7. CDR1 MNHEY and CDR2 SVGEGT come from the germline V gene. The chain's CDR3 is CASSPQGASGANVLTF. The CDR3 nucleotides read TGTGCCAGCAGTCCGCAGGGGGCTTCGGGGGCCAACGTCCTGACTTTC.

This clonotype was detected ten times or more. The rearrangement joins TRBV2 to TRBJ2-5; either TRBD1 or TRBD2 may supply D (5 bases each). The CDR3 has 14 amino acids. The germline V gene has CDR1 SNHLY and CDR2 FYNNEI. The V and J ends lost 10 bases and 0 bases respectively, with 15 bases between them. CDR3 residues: CATHKGRNQETQYF. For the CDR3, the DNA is TGTGCCACCCATAAGGGACGGAACCAAGAGACCCAGTACTTC.